The clone carrying this T cell receptor beta chain was picked up one time. Profiled with immunoSEQ multiplex PCR; TCRdb holds only in-frame clones, not every one. The table lists about 68,000 clones, 78% of them singletons. V was trimmed by 4 bases and J by 1 base, leaving 10 bases between them. Looked up from germline, CDR1 is SGHTA and CDR2 is FQGNSA. The CDR3 length is 14 residues. This record comes from a study of PD-1 blockade in mismatch repair-deficient tumors. The receptor comes from an adult with mismatch repair-deficient cancer. This chain joins TRBV7-2 and TRBJ1-1; D is unclear. Sequencing was performed on peripheral blood, taken 2 weeks after starting pembrolizumab. CDR3 nucleotides: TGTGCCAGCAGCTCCCTAGGGCCGAACACTGAAGCTTTCTTT. It yields the protein CASSSLGPNTEAFF.